These 29 T cell receptor beta chains were all obtained from the same sample, sequenced in a study of OX40 agonist ivuxolimab in advanced cancers. Method: immunoSEQ multiplex PCR; TCRdb's copy keeps in-frame clones and lacks some. The profile shows fewer than 85,000 clones, about 92% of them singletons. The sequencing used CD4+ or CD8+ T cells sorted from blood, collected in a trial of the OX40 agonist ivuxolimab. The receptors here all came from an adult with an advanced solid tumor such as melanoma, head and neck, liver or kidney cancer.

CDR3 sequence (DNA): TGTGCCACCAGCGCCCCATCACCCACAGATACGCAGTATTTT. This encodes CATSAPSPTDTQYF. The chain combines TRBV15 with TRBJ2-3; no definite D call. Germline V gene data show CDR1 as LNHNV and CDR2 as YYDKDF (reference sequence). This CDR3 has 14 residues. The V gene lost 5 bases and the J gene lost 2 bases, with 11 bases spanning the gap.

V and J are TRBV28 and TRBJ2-2; possible D gene TRBD2, 6 bases. The V end lost 3 bases, the J end lost 1 base, and 6 bases lay between the germline ends. The germline V gene has CDR1 MDHEN and CDR2 SYDVKM. CDR3 length: 14 residues. In nucleotides, the CDR3 is TGTGCCAGCAGTTTCGGGGGGAACACCGGGGAGCTGTTTTTT. Translated: CASSFGGNTGELFF.

This chain connects TRBV19 to TRBJ1-1; D gene uncertain. V lost 5 bases to trimming and J lost 0 bases, with 4 bases between them. The CDR3 spans 12 residues. Germline values: CDR1 LNHDA, CDR2 SQIVND (reference sequence). The DNA of the CDR3 is TGTGCCAGTAGTCTGATGAACACTGAAGCTTTCTTT. Amino acid sequence: CASSLMNTEAFF.

The gene calls are TRBV5-1 and TRBJ2-3, with D unresolved. The CDR3 has 14 amino acids. Germline CDR1 is SGHRS and CDR2 is YFSETQ. Trimming left V 2 bases short and J 2 bases short, with 9 bases between. The CDR3 sequence is CASSFKGPTDTQYF. CDR3 sequence (DNA): TGCGCCAGCAGCTTCAAAGGGCCCACAGATACGCAGTATTTT.

This chain links TRBV5-1 with TRBJ2-5; 7 positions match TRBD1. Gene TRBJ2-7 matches the end of the DNA better, so the J call may be wrong. This CDR3 is 14 amino acids long. Germline loops: CDR1 SGHRS, CDR2 YFSETQ. The DNA of the CDR3 is TGCGCCAGCAGCTTGAGGGACAGAGCCGGCGAGCAGTACTTC. Its protein is CASSLRDRAGEQYF.

V usage is TRBV5-1 and J usage is TRBJ2-1; D may be TRBD2 (6 bases). Trimming took off 0 bases at V and 0 bases at J, with 10 bases between the two ends. Germline V gives CDR1 SGHRS, CDR2 YFSETQ. The CDR3 is made up of 16 amino acids. CDR3 bases: TGCGCCAGCAGCTTGGCGGAGGGAGCCTCCTACAATGAGCAGTTCTTC. It encodes CASSLAEGASYNEQFF.

The chain combines TRBV27 with TRBJ2-2, with TRBD1 matching 9 bases. The germline V gene encodes CDR1 MNHEY and CDR2 SMNVEV (reference sequence). V shed 6 bases and J 2 bases; nucleotides not matched to a gene: 1. This CDR3 has 14 amino acids. The CDR3 DNA reads TGTGCCAGCAGGGGACAGGGTAACACCGGGGAGCTGTTTTTT. Translating gives CASRGQGNTGELFF.

The chain combines TRBV5-6 with TRBJ1-2, with 9 bases aligning to TRBD1. This CDR3 has 16 amino acids. Germline lookup yields CDR1 SGHDT and CDR2 YYEEEE. The V segment lost 4 bases and the J segment 1 base; nucleotides outside the gene matches: 8. CDR3 in amino acids: CASSRDRVRYNYGYTF. The CDR3 DNA sequence: TGTGCCAGCAGCCGGGACAGGGTCCGATATAACTATGGCTACACCTTC. The full variable domain, completed using reference TRBV5-6 and TRBJ1-2, is DAGVTQSPTHLIKTRGQQVTLRCSPKSGHDTVSWYQQALGQGPQFIFQYYEEEERQRGNFPDRFSGHQFPNYSSELNVNALLLGDSALYLCASSRDRVRYNYGYTFGSGTRLTVV.

The rearrangement uses TRBV18 and TRBJ2-5; no reliable D call. Germline loops: CDR1 KGHSH, CDR2 LQKENI. There are 14 residues in the CDR3. V dropped 3 bases and J dropped 2 bases, with 10 bases sitting between them. The CDR3 region has the DNA TGTGCCAGCTCACCGCCAGCCTTTCAAGAGACCCAGTACTTC. As protein: CASSPPAFQETQYF.

The rearrangement links TRBV7-2 to TRBJ1-6; no reliable D call. The germline V gene has CDR1 SGHTA and CDR2 FQGNSA. The CDR3 length is 17 residues. Trimming took 0 bases from V and 0 from J, leaving 9 bases between them. In DNA form, the CDR3 reads TGTGCCAGCAGCTTAGCCCCACAGAGCTCCTATAATTCACCCCTCCACTTT. It yields the protein CASSLAPQSSYNSPLHF.

The gene calls are TRBV14 and TRBJ1-1, with 9 bases identical to TRBD1. The germline CDR1 and CDR2 sequences are SGHDN and FVKESK. Trimming at V came to 3 bases and at J to 5 bases, leaving 7 bases not matched to a gene. The CDR3 has 15 amino acids. For the CDR3, the DNA is TGTGCCAGCAGCCAGTCGGGACAGGGACGGACTGAAGCTTTCTTT. Amino acids: CASSQSGQGRTEAFF.

This clone was counted once. This rearrangement joins TRBV2 to TRBJ2-5, with D perhaps TRBD1 or TRBD2 (5 bases each). V was shortened by 8 bases and J by 5 bases, with 9 bases between the two germline ends. CDR1 SNHLY and CDR2 FYNNEI come from the germline V gene. The CDR3 is 11 amino acids. The CDR3 bases are TGTGCCAGCTCTTGGGGGGAGACCCAGTACTTC. Its translation: CASSWGETQYF.

This chain connects TRBV19 to TRBJ1-2; 9 nucleotides match TRBD1. In germline, CDR1 is LNHDA, CDR2 SQIVND (reference sequence). The CDR3 is made up of 17 amino acids. With V trimmed by 5 bases and J by 6 bases, 16 bases remained unmatched. CDR3 in DNA: TGTGCCAGTAGTTCCCGGGACAGGGTCCTGTTGACGGATGGCTACACCTTC. Protein product: CASSSRDRVLLTDGYTF.

The rearrangement uses TRBV18 and TRBJ1-1, with D maybe TRBD1 (6 bases). V dropped 6 bases and J dropped 5 bases, with 13 bases sitting between them. The CDR3 length is 13 residues. CDR1 is KGHSH, CDR2 LQKENI, per germline. The CDR3 reads CASSEGERTEAFF. The DNA of the CDR3 is TGTGCCAGCTCGGAGGGGGAGCGAACTGAAGCTTTCTTT.

This clone was counted once. This chain uses TRBV7-2 with TRBJ1-1; 12 positions match TRBD1. Germline CDR1 SGHTA, CDR2 FQGNSA. The V gene end was trimmed by 3 bases and the J gene end by 8 bases; junction bases not matched to a gene: 7. The CDR3 runs 15 residues. CDR3 loop: CASSFDPGQGAEAFF. The CDR3 bases are TGTGCCAGCAGCTTCGACCCGGGACAGGGGGCGGAAGCTTTCTTT.

The chain carries TRBV7-2 and TRBJ1-4; D is undetermined. V was cut by 2 bases and J by 7 bases, with 11 bases left in between. Germline CDR1 SGHTA, CDR2 FQGNSA. The CDR3 length is 14 residues. The CDR3 bases are TGTGCCAGCAGCTTATTCCGTGGAAGTGAAAAACTGTTTTTT. Translated, it gives CASSLFRGSEKLFF.

The chain couples TRBV7-2 to TRBJ1-2; D unclear. V lost 1 base, J lost 3 bases, and 3 bases lay in between. This CDR3 comprises 12 residues. The germline V gene has CDR1 SGHTA and CDR2 FQGNSA. CDR3 sequence (DNA): TGTGCCAGCAGCTTAGATGACTATGGCTACACCTTC. The encoded protein is CASSLDDYGYTF.

This clone was recorded once. CDR3 loop: CASSPRDTNGDYGYTF. As DNA, the CDR3 is TGCGCCAGCAGTCCCCGGGACACAAATGGAGACTATGGCTACACCTTC. The genes are TRBV5-1 and TRBJ1-2, with D tentatively TRBD1 (6 bases). The CDR3 runs to 16 residues. Germline loops: CDR1 SGHRS, CDR2 YFSETQ. Trimming took 5 bases from V and 3 from J, leaving 20 bases between them. Filled out from reference TRBV5-1 and TRBJ1-2, the complete variable domain reads KAGVTQTPRYLIKTRGQQVTLSCSPISGHRSVSWYQQTPGQGLQFLFEYFSETQRNKGNFPGRFSGRQFSNSRSEMNVSTLELGDSALYLCASSPRDTNGDYGYTFGSGTRLTVV.

The CDR3 coding sequence is TGTGCCAGCAGATTCGGACGGTACAATGAGCAGTTCTTC. As protein: CASRFGRYNEQFF. The chain couples TRBV5-8 to TRBJ2-1; D gene unclear. CDR1 and CDR2 from the germline V gene are SGHTS and YDEGEE. The CDR3 spans 13 residues. The V gene lost 5 bases and the J gene lost 4 bases, with 10 bases spanning the gap.

The chain is built from TRBV14 and TRBJ2-6; D might be TRBD1 (6 bases). The CDR3 is 23 residues long. V lost 4 bases, J lost 0 bases, and 31 bases lay in between. Looked up from germline, CDR1 is SGHDN and CDR2 is FVKESK. For the CDR3, the DNA is TGTGCCAGCAGCCCCCATGGGAACTACGACAGGTCGGGAAGAAGCTCTGGGGCCAACGTCCTGACTTTC. Translation: CASSPHGNYDRSGRSSGANVLTF.

This clone was recorded only once. V usage is TRBV7-9 and J usage is TRBJ2-6; 14 bases are a match to TRBD2. Losses at the gene ends were 3 bases for V and 2 bases for J; bases not matched to a gene: 3. The CDR3 length is 18 residues. Per the germline V gene, CDR1 is SEHNR and CDR2 is FQNEAQ (reference sequence). CDR3 amino acids: CASSLGTSGSAGANVLTF. CDR3 in DNA: TGTGCCAGCAGCTTGGGGACTAGCGGGAGCGCTGGGGCCAACGTCCTGACTTTC.

The chain links TRBV27 to TRBJ2-7; no reliable D call. The CDR3 is 13 amino acids. In germline, CDR1 is MNHEY, CDR2 SMNVEV (reference sequence). The germline V and J ends were trimmed by 5 bases and 2 bases, with 10 bases remaining between them. The CDR3 DNA sequence: TGTGCCAGCAGTCCATATACTACCTACGAGCAGTACTTC. This codes for CASSPYTTYEQYF.

This clone occurred once. The chain has TRBV19 and TRBJ2-1; the match to TRBD2 covers 10 bases. The length of the CDR3 is 17 residues. Trimming cost V 3 bases and J 7 bases; bases outside gene matches: 12. Germline lookup yields CDR1 LNHDA and CDR2 SQIVND (reference sequence). The CDR3 bases are TGTGCCAGTAGTATGCTCGCAGCGGGGGGGCCCATGAATGAGCAGTTCTTC. This gives the protein CASSMLAAGGPMNEQFF.

This chain links TRBV4-3 with TRBJ1-1, with 7 bases identical to TRBD1. J lost 0 bases, V lost 0 bases, and 1 base had no gene match. The germline V gene encodes CDR1 LGHNA and CDR2 YSLEER. The CDR3 is 15 residues long. CDR3 protein: CASSQDGQVNTEAFF. For the CDR3, the DNA is TGCGCCAGCAGCCAAGATGGACAGGTGAACACTGAAGCTTTCTTT.

The chain has TRBV27 and TRBJ1-5, with D uncertain. There are 13 residues in the CDR3. Germline V gene lookup returns CDR1 MNHEY and CDR2 SMNVEV (reference sequence). V was trimmed by 2 bases and J by 6 bases, leaving 8 bases between them. DNA of the CDR3: TGTGCCAGCAGTTTAGGGAGGTTTCAGCCCCAGCATTTT. Its translation is CASSLGRFQPQHF.

This sequence joins TRBV19 and TRBJ2-3; 12 bases match TRBD2. The germline gives CDR1 LNHDA, CDR2 SQIVND (reference sequence). Unmatched junction bases numbered 4, after V lost 8 bases and J lost 4 bases. The CDR3 totals 14 residues. The CDR3 sequence: CASGLAGWADTQYF. The DNA for the CDR3 is TGTGCCAGTGGACTAGCGGGATGGGCAGATACGCAGTATTTT. Full variable domain (outside the CDR3, taken from reference TRBV19 and TRBJ2-3): DGGITQSPKYLFRKEGQNVTLSCEQNLNHDAMYWYRQDPGQGLRLIYYSQIVNDFQKGDIAEGYSVSREKKESFPLTVTSAQKNPTAFYLCASGLAGWADTQYFGPGTRLTVL.

The J gene is TRBJ1-5, the V gene TRBV25-1; D gene unclear. Germline CDR1 MGHDK, CDR2 SYGVNS. Trimming stripped 5 bases from V and 2 bases from J, with 10 bases between. The CDR3 sequence is 14 residues long. CDR3 nucleotides: TGTGCCAGCAGTATAGCGGACGGCAATCAGCCCCAGCATTTT. Protein product: CASSIADGNQPQHF.

This clone has a handful of counts. The rearrangement joins TRBV5-8 to TRBJ1-2, with 9 nucleotides matching TRBD1. With V trimmed by 0 bases and J by 8 bases, 8 bases remained unmatched. This CDR3 region has 15 residues. Looked up from germline, CDR1 is SGHTS and CDR2 is YDEGEE. For the CDR3, the DNA is TGTGCCAGCAGCTTGGGCCCGGGACAGGGAAAGGGCTACACCTTC. Protein product: CASSLGPGQGKGYTF.

The rearrangement links TRBV7-2 to TRBJ2-5, with TRBD1 identical over 7 bases. V gave up 1 base and J gave up 3 bases; unmatched junction bases: 5. The CDR3 runs 15 residues. Germline CDR1 reads SGHTA; CDR2 reads FQGNSA. The CDR3 DNA follows: TGTGCCAGCAGCTTAGGGGTTACAGGGGAAGAGACCCAGTACTTC. Protein: CASSLGVTGEETQYF.